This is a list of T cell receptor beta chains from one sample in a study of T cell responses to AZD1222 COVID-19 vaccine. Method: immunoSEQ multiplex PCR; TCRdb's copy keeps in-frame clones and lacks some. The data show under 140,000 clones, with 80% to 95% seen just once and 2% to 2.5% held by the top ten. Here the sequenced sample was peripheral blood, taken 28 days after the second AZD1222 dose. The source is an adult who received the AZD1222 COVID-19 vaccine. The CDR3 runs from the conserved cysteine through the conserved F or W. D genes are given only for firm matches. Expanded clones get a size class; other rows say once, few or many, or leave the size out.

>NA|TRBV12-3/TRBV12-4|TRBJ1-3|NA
TGTGCCAGCAGTGCCTCGCGAAACACCATATATTTT
CASSASRNTIYF
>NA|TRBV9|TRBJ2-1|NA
TGTGCCAGCAGCATCGGACTAATAAATGAGCAGTTCTTC
CASSIGLINEQFF
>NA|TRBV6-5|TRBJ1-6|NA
TGTGCCAGCAGTTACTCCACTCGGCCCCTCCACTTT
CASSYSTRPLHF
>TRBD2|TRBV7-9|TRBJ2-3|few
TGTGCCAGCAGCGCGCGACTAGCGGGGGCCGTCACAGATACGCAGTATTTT
CASSARLAGAVTDTQYF
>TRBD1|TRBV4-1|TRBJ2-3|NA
TGCGCCAGCAGCCAAGAACAGGGGGCGAGCACAGATACGCAGTATTTT
CASSQEQGASTDTQYF
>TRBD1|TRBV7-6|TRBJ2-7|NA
TGTGCCAGCAGCTTAGAAGCGGACAGGGTTGAGCAGTACTTC
CASSLEADRVEQYF
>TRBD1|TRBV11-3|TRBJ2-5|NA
TGTGCCAGCAGCTTGGCGATTACCGGGACAGGGGGGGAAGAGACCCAGTACTTC
CASSLAITGTGGEETQYF
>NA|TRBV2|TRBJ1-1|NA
TGTGCCAGCAGGGTGGCGGAAGCTTTCTTT
CASRVAEAFF
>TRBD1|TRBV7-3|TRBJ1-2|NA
TGTGCCAGCAGCCCGACAGGGGACTCTAACTATGGCTACACCTTC
CASSPTGDSNYGYTF
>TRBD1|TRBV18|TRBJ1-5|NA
TGTGCCAGCTCACGGACAGGGGGCGGCAATCAGCCCCAGCATTTT
CASSRTGGGNQPQHF
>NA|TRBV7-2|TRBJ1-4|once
TGTGCCAGCAGCTTAGAACAGGGAGAAAAACTGTTTTTT
CASSLEQGEKLFF
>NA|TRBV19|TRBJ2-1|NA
TGTGCCAGTACTATAAGAACGGGAGTACTCTACAATGAGCAGTTCTTC
CASTIRTGVLYNEQFF
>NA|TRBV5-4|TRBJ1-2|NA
TGTGCCAGCAGCTTGGGACGGGGATATGGCTACACCTTC
CASSLGRGYGYTF
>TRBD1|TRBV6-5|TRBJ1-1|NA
TGTGCCAGCAGAACCGGGACAGGGAAGACTGAAGCTTTCTTT
CASRTGTGKTEAFF
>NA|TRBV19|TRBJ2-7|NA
TGTGCCAGTAGTATTGGAACAACCACCTACGAGCAGTACTTC
CASSIGTTTYEQYF
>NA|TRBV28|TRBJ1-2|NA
TGTGCCAGCAGTTTAGAGGGGCCTAACTATGGCTACACCTTC
CASSLEGPNYGYTF
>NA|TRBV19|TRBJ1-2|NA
TGTGCCAGTAGTATAGCAGGTCCCCAATTCGGATACACCTTC
CASSIAGPQFGYTF
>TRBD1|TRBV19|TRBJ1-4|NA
TGTGCCAGTAGTATAATCGACAGGGGACGGACTAATGAAAAACTGTTTTTT
CASSIIDRGRTNEKLFF